This T cell receptor (beta chain) was obtained from a study of shared clonotypes between healthy human individuals (dated by TCRdb to 2018 to 2021). The study in broad terms: The cohort included three men and a couple of women between 18 and 49 years of age. For each donor, three plates each were used for CD4 naive and CD4 memory, two plates were used for CD8 naive, and one plate was used for CD8 memory. Leukapheresis yielded between about 0.9 and 9 billion PBMCs per donor. Blood TCR repertoires of a handful of healthy adults were deeply sequenced to estimate repertoire size and the extent of clonotype sharing between individuals. Different laboratories and diverse techniques were used to prepare libraries and sequence TCR repertoires, to increase sequencing depth and limit assay-specific biases.

Sequences MNHEY (CDR1) and SMNVEV (CDR2) are obtained from the germline V gene (reference sequence). The germline V and J ends show losses of 1 base and 0 bases respectively, and no gene match explains 2 bases of the junction. The CDR3 runs 16 amino acids, cysteine and phenylalanine included. The sequence is cut down to CDR3 DNA, 48 bases in frame from base 1. Using the deep immunoSEQ assay, multiplex PCR amplified TCR CDR3 regions from genomic DNA. For each cell subset, the extracted genomic DNA was distributed evenly across all wells of several immunoSEQ 96-well plates, and each plate served as one replicate. Each replicate PCR for sorted subsets received around 210 ng genomic DNA, equal to about 30,000 T cell genomes. The purified libraries were quantified using a Qubit 3.0 fluorometer, sized with a Bioanalyzer 2100, and then quantified again using the KAPA Library Quantification kit. Every immunoSEQ 96-well plate was sequenced on a separate single-read 150-cycle Illumina NextSeq 550 flow cell. Concerning the study's data processing: The immunoSEQ output contained only junctional sequences without quality scores, so filtering could not match that applied to full-length reads. Sequences were annotated with PyIR, a Python wrapper for IgBLAST v1.9, using IMGT germline references to assign V/J genes and CDR3. Reads with weak V/J assignments (E-value above 1e-6), missing CDR3, stop codons, out-of-frame junctions, or ambiguous translated residues were removed. A V3J clonotype was defined by an identical inferred V gene, J gene, and CDR3 amino acid sequence. The percentage overlap between two repertoires was calculated by dividing the number of shared unique clonotypes by the size of the smaller repertoire. Repertoire richness was assessed with RTK rarefaction, the Chao1 estimator, and Recon v2.1 estimates of unobserved clonotypes. For all TCRbeta clonotypes obtained by the gDNA method from a few donors, generation probabilities were computed with OLGA. TCRdb retrieved this table from immuneACCESS and kept in-frame rearrangements only. Not all clones are present; in checked studies, unresolved V genes account for under half, and no reason is known for the remainder. V and J calls and clone size are copied from that table; D and trimming were computed from the DNA. In all, the sample holds about 820,000 clones, and approximately 92% of those were seen once. Approximately 25% of the sample goes to the ten largest clones.

CD8 naive samples were obtained by positive selection for CCR7 among CD45RO-negative cells, yielding a CD45RA+CCR7+ population from which TemRA cells were excluded. The donors were healthy, HIV-negative adults who had no recently reported acute infections or vaccinations. All donors were Caucasian adults living in Nashville, Tennessee, USA. Blood was obtained by leukapheresis, after which PBMCs were separated by Ficoll-Histopaque density gradient centrifugation and cryopreserved in liquid nitrogen vapor phase. Analytical flow cytometry was used to check the purity and quantity of each magnetically sorted T cell population. Genomic DNA was isolated from every sorted fraction and measured by UV absorbance on a Nanodrop 2000c. Beyond this particular receptor, the publication reports: Sharing across a handful of donors was observed for around 5% of naive CD4, over 3% of naive CD8, 2% to 2.5% of memory CD4, and roughly 0.4% of memory CD8 clonotypes. The genetic and exposure-history diversity represented was limited by the small number of donors. Even with the large sequencing depth, rarefaction of the sorted-subset datasets indicated that sequencing was incomplete. Sampling was restricted to blood, and TCR repertoires in tissues likely differ from the TCR repertoires found in blood. Pairwise subsampling indicated that sequencing depth was expected to affect the degree of clonotype sharing among donors. Estimated clonotype richness was generally larger for naive than for memory subsets. Higher generation probabilities were observed for clonotypes shared by all four sorted-subset donors than for non-shared clonotypes.

A note on this clone: Which antigen it targets is not known. Base quality data are lacking; no much larger clone is found one base away.

This receptor was taken from a man aged 25 to 45 in good health. The sequence joins TRBV27 to TRBJ2-1; 8 bases in the junction line up with TRBD2. The sequencing sample was made of naive CD8+ T cells sorted from blood. The label giving this sample's cell subset or site can be read as: CD45RA+CCR7+. CDR3 sequence: CASSLYGTSSYNEQFF. The DNA sequence follows: TGTGCCAGCAGTTTATACGGGACTAGCTCCTACAATGAGCAGTTCTTC.